The 7 T cell receptor beta chains below come from one sample, sequenced in a study of blood T cell repertoires in COVID-19. The method was immunoSEQ multiplex PCR; TCRdb's version includes in-frame clones alone and lacks a portion of them. The sample includes about 230,000 clones, under 90% of them seen just once. Sequenced material: peripheral blood. Source of these receptors: a man aged 50 to 60 with COVID-19, enrolled during active disease.

The J gene is TRBJ2-2, the V gene TRBV19, with 11 nucleotides matching TRBD1. In germline, CDR1 is LNHDA, CDR2 SQIVND (reference sequence). The CDR3 is 16 amino acids. The V gene end was trimmed by 7 bases and the J gene end by 5 bases; junction bases not matched to a gene: 9. Written as DNA, the CDR3 is TGTGCCAGTACCAAAGGACAGGGGGCTTATACCGGGGAGCTGTTTTTT. Encoded protein: CASTKGQGAYTGELFF.

This chain uses TRBV19 with TRBJ1-5, with D perhaps matching TRBD1 (6 bases). Germline V gene data show CDR1 as LNHDA and CDR2 as SQIVND (reference sequence). CDR3 size: 19 residues. V lost 6 bases and J lost 6, with 30 bases in between. The CDR3 region has the DNA TGTGCCAGTAGAAGAAAGATAGTCCGAGCAGGGGAAGTGAGTCAGCCCCAGCATTTT. The encoded protein is CASRRKIVRAGEVSQPQHF.

The chain is built from TRBV18 and TRBJ2-7, with D possibly being TRBD1 (5 bases). V lost 2 bases and J lost 3, with 8 bases in between. The CDR3 spans 13 residues. In germline, CDR1 is KGHSH, CDR2 LQKENI. The CDR3 sequence: CASSPYRSYEQYF. CDR3 DNA sequence: TGTGCCAGCTCACCATACAGGAGCTACGAGCAGTACTTC.

The chain is built from TRBV11-2 and TRBJ2-7; no clear D. Trimming removed 5 bases at V and 5 bases at J, with 16 bases between. This CDR3 region has 14 residues. The germline gives CDR1 SGHAT, CDR2 FQNNGV. The CDR3, as DNA: TGTGCCAGCAGCACCAGGTTGGGTCTCCACGAGCAGTACTTC. Translated, it gives CASSTRLGLHEQYF.

The chain employs TRBV30 and TRBJ2-1; TRBD1 matches at 10 bases. Germline V lookup: CDR1 GTSNPN, CDR2 SVGIG (reference sequence). V gave up 2 bases and J gave up 2 bases; unmatched junction bases: 3. The CDR3 spans 15 residues. Written as DNA, the CDR3 is TGTGCCTGGAGTTCGGGACAGGGGACCTACAATGAGCAGTTCTTC. Translating it yields CAWSSGQGTYNEQFF.

This clone was observed once. The rearrangement joins TRBV10-1 to TRBJ1-1; the D gene is possibly TRBD1 (5 bases). CDR1 WNHNN and CDR2 SYGVQD come from the germline V gene (reference sequence). The ends were cut back, 6 bases at V and 0 bases at J, with 14 bases in the middle. The CDR3 loop spans 15 amino acids. The CDR3 sequence is CASSSGQIMNTEAFF. The CDR3 DNA reads as TGCGCCAGCAGCTCCGGACAAATCATGAACACTGAAGCTTTCTTT.

In this sample, this clone turned up once. This sequence joins TRBV5-1 and TRBJ2-7, with D unresolved. Germline V gene lookup returns CDR1 SGHRS and CDR2 YFSETQ. Trimming left V 4 bases short and J 0 bases short, with 11 bases between. The CDR3 has 14 residues. CDR3 sequence (DNA): TGCGCCAGCAGCGGCAACATCGCCTCCTACGAGCAGTACTTC. The encoded protein is CASSGNIASYEQYF.